This record concerns one TCR beta chain sequence. Clones were sequenced by immunoSEQ multiplex PCR, and TCRdb holds only the in-frame ones, with some missing. The sample holds tens of thousands of clones, roughly 90% seen once. This specimen belongs to a study of T cell changes during pregnancy in multiple sclerosis. Germline values: CDR1 SGHTA, CDR2 FQGNSA. V shed 5 bases and J shed 6 bases, with 14 bases lying between them. The CDR3 has 14 amino acids. This specimen was peripheral blood, taken after pregnancy. The rearrangement uses TRBV7-2 and TRBJ1-5, with D unresolved. The receptor was isolated from a female donor in good health, enrolled as a control in a pregnancy study. The CDR3 is CASSRPGELQPQHF. In DNA, the CDR3 is TGTGCCAGCAGCCGTCCAGGCGAACTTCAGCCCCAGCATTTT.